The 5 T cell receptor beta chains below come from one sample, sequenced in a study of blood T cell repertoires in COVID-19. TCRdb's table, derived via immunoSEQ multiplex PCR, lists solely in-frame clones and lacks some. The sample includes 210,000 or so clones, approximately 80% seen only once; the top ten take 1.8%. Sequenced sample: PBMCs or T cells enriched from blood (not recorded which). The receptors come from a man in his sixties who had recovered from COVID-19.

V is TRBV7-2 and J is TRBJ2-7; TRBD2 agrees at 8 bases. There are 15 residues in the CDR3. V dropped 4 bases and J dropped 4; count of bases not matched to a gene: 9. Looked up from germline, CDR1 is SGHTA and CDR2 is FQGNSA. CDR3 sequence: CASSSSGGGLYEQYF. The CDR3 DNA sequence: TGTGCCAGCAGCTCCAGTGGCGGGGGGCTATACGAGCAGTACTTC.

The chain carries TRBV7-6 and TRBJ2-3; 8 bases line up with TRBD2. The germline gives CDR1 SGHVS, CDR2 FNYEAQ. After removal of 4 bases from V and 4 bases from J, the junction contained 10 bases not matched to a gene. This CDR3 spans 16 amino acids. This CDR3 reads CASSSLAGTGADTQYF. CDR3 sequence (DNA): TGTGCCAGCAGCTCCTTAGCGGGGACCGGGGCAGATACGCAGTATTTT.

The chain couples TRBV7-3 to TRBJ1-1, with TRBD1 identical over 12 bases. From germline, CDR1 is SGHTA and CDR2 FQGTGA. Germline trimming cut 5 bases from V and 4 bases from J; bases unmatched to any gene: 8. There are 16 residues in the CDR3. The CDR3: CASSPGDRGLSTEAFF. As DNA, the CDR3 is TGTGCCAGCAGCCCGGGGGACAGGGGGCTTAGCACTGAAGCTTTCTTT.

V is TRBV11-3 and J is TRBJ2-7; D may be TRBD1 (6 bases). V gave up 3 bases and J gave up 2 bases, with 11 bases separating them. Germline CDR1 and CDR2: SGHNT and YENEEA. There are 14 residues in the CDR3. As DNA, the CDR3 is TGTGCCAGCAGCTTTCTTCAGGGGACCTACGAGCAGTACTTC. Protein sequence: CASSFLQGTYEQYF.

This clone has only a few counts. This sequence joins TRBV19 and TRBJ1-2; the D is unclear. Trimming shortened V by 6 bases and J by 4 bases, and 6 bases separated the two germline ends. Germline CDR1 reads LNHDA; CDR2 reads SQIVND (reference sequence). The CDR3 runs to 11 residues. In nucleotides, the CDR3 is TGTGCCAGTAGGGCATCCTATGGCTACACCTTC. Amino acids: CASRASYGYTF.